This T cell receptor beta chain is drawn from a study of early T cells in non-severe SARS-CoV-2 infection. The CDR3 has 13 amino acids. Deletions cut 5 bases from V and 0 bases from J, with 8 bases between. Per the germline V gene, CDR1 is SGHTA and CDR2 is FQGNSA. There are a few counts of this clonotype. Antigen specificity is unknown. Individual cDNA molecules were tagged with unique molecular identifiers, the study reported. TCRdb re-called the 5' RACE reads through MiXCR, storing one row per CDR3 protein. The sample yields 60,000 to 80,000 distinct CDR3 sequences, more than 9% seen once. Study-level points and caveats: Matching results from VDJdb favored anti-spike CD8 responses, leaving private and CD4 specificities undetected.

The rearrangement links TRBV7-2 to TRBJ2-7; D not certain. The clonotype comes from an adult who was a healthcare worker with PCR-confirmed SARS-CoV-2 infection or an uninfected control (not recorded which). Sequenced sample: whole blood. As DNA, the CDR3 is TGTGCCAGCAGCGCCTCCTCCTCCTACGAGCAGTACTTC. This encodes CASSASSSYEQYF.